One and the same sample provided the 3 T cell receptor beta chains below, sequenced in a study of shared clonotypes between healthy human individuals. TCRdb's table, derived via immunoSEQ multiplex PCR, lists solely in-frame clones and lacks some. The sample includes fewer than 3 million clones, less than 95% of them seen just once. Sequenced sample: naive CD4+ T cells from PBMCs. Indicated subset: CD45RA+ positively selected. The receptors shown here come from a man aged 18 to 30 in good health. Some clones in this sample may be carry-over from other donors' samples.

V is TRBV4-2 and J is TRBJ2-5; D might be TRBD1 (5 bases). Gene TRBJ2-7 matches the end of the DNA better, so the J call may be wrong. The CDR3 extends over 14 amino acids. Germline CDR1 is LGHNA and CDR2 is YNFKEQ. CDR3 loop: CASSQEPGTYEQYF. DNA of the CDR3: TGTGCCAGCAGCCAAGAGCCAGGGACCTACGAGCAGTACTTC.

The CDR3 DNA reads TGTGCCAGCAGCTTTGACGGGCTCACGGGGGAAAAGTTCTTC. This sequence encodes CASSFDGLTGEKFF. V usage is TRBV7-9 and J usage is TRBJ2-1; D is perhaps TRBD2 (6 bases). Between the trimmed V and J ends, which lost 3 bases and 14 bases, there was a span of 20 bases. Germline loops: CDR1 SEHNR, CDR2 FQNEAQ (reference sequence). The CDR3 length is 14 residues.

The genes are TRBV18 and TRBJ1-2; no clear D. Germline V lookup: CDR1 KGHSH, CDR2 LQKENI. With 3 bases removed from V and 7 bases from J, the gap between germline ends came to 18 bases. The CDR3 has 15 residues. CDR3 amino acids: CASSPEPRREGGYTF. The DNA of the CDR3 is TGTGCCAGCTCACCCGAGCCAAGACGGGAGGGTGGCTACACCTTC.